The entry that follows covers one T cell receptor beta chain sequence. Antigen: not known. The data belong to a study of regulatory dendritic cells for organ transplantation. For the study at large: Day 6 dendritic cell cultures were stimulated with LPS.

The method was immunoSEQ multiplex PCR; TCRdb's version includes in-frame clones alone and lacks a portion of them. The table records tens of thousands of clones, approximately 85% of them present only once. Sorted subsets were CFSE-labeled and cultured four to six days with allogeneic dendritic cells. Sequencing was carried out using naive CD4+ T cells from blood cultured with regulatory dendritic cells. The subset here: CD45RA+ naive T cells. The source of this sequence is a human donor in good health.

The CDR3 here is CASSLTGGREEQYF. The CDR3 DNA reads TGTGCCAGCAGCTTAACAGGCGGGCGAGAGGAGCAGTACTTC. The rearrangement joins TRBV7-3 to TRBJ2-7; D might be TRBD2 (5 bases). The V end lost 0 bases, the J end lost 7 bases, and 13 bases lay between the germline ends. The CDR3 covers 14 residues. The V gene's germline CDR1 is SGHTA and CDR2 FQGTGA.